This TCR beta chain was recovered during a study of blood T cell repertoires in COVID-19. Study at large: From the United States, Italy and Spain came samples of acute and convalescent COVID-19. T cells, B-cell-depleted T cells, or PBMCs supplied cDNA or gDNA.

CDR1 is SNHLY, CDR2 FYNNEI, per germline. Trimming took off 5 bases at V and 13 bases at J, with 12 bases between the two ends. This CDR3 region has 11 residues. Methods used by the authors: Estimation of nucleated cell counts was performed using reference gene primer amplification. Produced via immunoSEQ multiplex PCR; TCRdb's table is partial and in-frame only. The DNA was the basis for D and trimming; V, J and clone size are from that table. The sample consists of roughly 200,000 clones, approximately 80% of them appearing once. Note on this clone: The same CDR3 arises from other DNA sequences in this sample as well.

The sequencing input was peripheral blood. The V gene is TRBV2, the J gene TRBJ2-1; tentatively, D is TRBD2 (6 bases). This TCR came from a man in his forties or fifties with acute or convalescent COVID-19. The CDR3 coding sequence is TGTGCCAGCAGTAGCGGGTCGGGTCAGTTCTTC. Its translation is CASSSGSGQFF.